This T cell receptor (beta chain) derives from a study of PD-L1 blockade in urothelial cancer. Study information: Males with bladder-origin urothelial cancer constituted twenty-five of 29 patients.

Libraries were prepared by immunoSEQ multiplex PCR; TCRdb keeps only in-frame clonotypes and omits some of them. The sample shows tens of thousands of clones, roughly 82% of them seen only once. Study outcomes and limitations: Blood clones associated with the tumor expanded more at 3 weeks in durable-benefit patients.

This clone turned up a few times. Its matching antigen is unknown. V lost 0 bases to trimming and J lost 3 bases, with 10 bases between them. The CDR3 has 15 amino acids. Germline assignment: CDR1 SGHRS and CDR2 YFSETQ. This chain joins TRBV5-1 and TRBJ1-3, with D perhaps TRBD1 (6 bases). Sequenced material: PBMCs, taken around atezolizumab (anti-PD-L1) treatment. This TCR was recovered from a man aged 70 or older with urothelial cancer. The DNA for the CDR3 is TGCGCCAGCAGCTTGGCGGGCAGGGGTGGAAACACCATATATTTT. Residues: CASSLAGRGGNTIYF.